This T cell receptor (beta chain) was sequenced during a study of blood T cells in healthy people across ages. Study conclusions and caveats: A greater number of naive CD4+ cells and higher diversity distinguished long-lived donors from aged donors. PBMCs went unsorted, and a conclusive naive versus antigen-experienced comparison was therefore prevented.

The germline CDR1 and CDR2 sequences are DFQATT and SNEGSKA (reference sequence). V was pared by 6 bases and J by 6 bases, with 8 bases of the junction left unmatched. The CDR3 loop spans 13 amino acids. This clonotype appeared a few times. The antigen is not known. Then a second PCR, running roughly 7 to 11 cycles, was carried out with a sample-barcoded 5' primer and a J-beta primer mix. A template-switch adaptor containing 12 random nucleotides labeled each cDNA molecule. MiXCR, applied by TCRdb to the 5' RACE reads, yields one record per CDR3 protein. The table has 1.5 million to 2 million distinct CDR3 sequences, about 39% seen once; the top ten hold about 21%.

This TCR was sampled from a human donor in good health. The V gene is TRBV20-1, the J gene TRBJ2-4, with 7 bases that match TRBD1. The sequencing sample was made of blood. This CDR3 reads CSAPQGVGNIQYF. The DNA for the CDR3 is TGCAGTGCCCCTCAGGGGGTCGGAAACATTCAGTACTTC.